These 16 T cell receptor beta chains were all obtained from the same sample, sequenced in a study of blood T cell repertoires in COVID-19 (dated by TCRdb to the early 2020s). The library was made by the immunoSEQ multiplex PCR assay. TCRdb retrieved this table from immuneACCESS and kept in-frame rearrangements only. Not all clones are present; in checked studies, unresolved V genes account for under half, and no reason is known for the remainder. Recorded for this sample are about 210,000 clones; 65% to 90% of them occurred a single time. The top ten hold about 8.9% of the sample. Sample: PBMCs or T cells enriched from blood (not recorded which). These TCRs come from a woman aged 45 to 65 with acute COVID-19.

The chain combines TRBV7-2 with TRBJ2-7; 8 nucleotides agree with TRBD1. Germline CDR1 SGHTA, CDR2 FQGNSA. V shed 3 bases, J shed 3 bases, and the junction held 7 bases outside the gene matches. The CDR3 has 15 amino acids. As DNA, the CDR3 is TGTGCCAGCAGCTTTTTTTCTGGACAGGGCTACGAGCAGTACTTC. Translated: CASSFFSGQGYEQYF.

This clone appeared a few times. This chain uses TRBV7-2 with TRBJ2-1, with D tentatively TRBD1 (6 bases). The germline V and J ends were trimmed by 5 bases and 2 bases, with 19 bases remaining between them. Germline values: CDR1 SGHTA, CDR2 FQGNSA. The CDR3 sequence is 17 residues long. The CDR3 loop reads CASSLIGTQGAYNEQFF. CDR3 DNA sequence: TGTGCCAGCAGCCTCATAGGGACACAGGGAGCCTACAATGAGCAGTTCTTC.

The chain couples TRBV27 to TRBJ1-1, with D hard to call. Germline lookup yields CDR1 MNHEY and CDR2 SMNVEV (reference sequence). The V gene lost 2 bases and the J gene lost 5 bases, with 9 bases spanning the gap. The CDR3 has 13 amino acids. This CDR3 is CASSLGRKTEAFF. The DNA of the CDR3 is TGTGCCAGCAGTTTAGGGAGAAAAACTGAAGCTTTCTTT.

The rearrangement joins TRBV7-9 to TRBJ1-2; D remains ambiguous. CDR3 length equals 14 residues. V lost 2 bases to trimming and J lost 5 bases, with 12 bases between them. Germline V gene lookup returns CDR1 SEHNR and CDR2 FQNEAQ (reference sequence). Here the CDR3 DNA reads TGTGCCAGCAGCTTACAAGCGGTCGGGTATGGCTACACCTTC. Its protein product is CASSLQAVGYGYTF.

V gene TRBV3-1 (or the pseudogene TRBV3-2) combines with J gene TRBJ2-2; 13 bases are shared with TRBD2. Germline V gene lookup returns CDR1 LGHDT and CDR2 YNNKEL (reference sequence). The length of the CDR3 is 15 residues. V lost 4 bases to trimming and J lost 11 bases; unmatched junction nucleotides: 7. The CDR3 nucleotides are TGTGCCAGCAGCCTTAACCGACTAGCGGGGGGCGAGCTGTTTTTT. It is translated as CASSLNRLAGGELFF.

V usage is TRBV7-9 and J usage is TRBJ1-1; TRBD1 might be the D (5 bases). The CDR3 is 14 residues long. Trimming removed 2 bases at V and 7 bases at J, with 14 bases between. In germline, CDR1 is SEHNR, CDR2 FQNEAQ (reference sequence). The CDR3 region has the DNA TGTGCCAGCAGCTTATCAGGGTGGGGTGGTGAAGCTTTCTTT. Translating gives CASSLSGWGGEAFF.

This chain uses TRBV9 with TRBJ2-7, with TRBD2 identical over 12 bases. Germline trimming cut 4 bases from V and 7 bases from J; bases unmatched to any gene: 12. The CDR3 has 16 residues. In germline, CDR1 is SGDLS, CDR2 YYNGEE. The CDR3 loop reads CASSLTTSGRSGEQYF. CDR3 nucleotide sequence: TGTGCCAGCAGCCTAACGACTAGCGGGAGATCAGGAGAGCAGTACTTC.

This clone has just one count. This chain joins TRBV28 and TRBJ2-7; 7 bases align to TRBD1. Germline CDR1 is MDHEN and CDR2 is SYDVKM. The CDR3 is 13 residues long. Losses at the gene ends were 5 bases for V and 2 bases for J; bases not matched to a gene: 3. The CDR3 bases are TGTGCCAGCAGTAGACAGGGTCCCTACGAGCAGTACTTC. Its protein product is CASSRQGPYEQYF.

The chain recombines TRBV29-1 with TRBJ1-4; D ambiguous. Germline lookup yields CDR1 SQVTM and CDR2 ANQGSEA. CDR3 length: 13 residues. Trimming pared 7 bases from V and 4 bases from J, leaving 13 bases between. The CDR3 sequence: CSATVSVNEKLFF. For the CDR3, the DNA is TGCAGCGCCACAGTTTCAGTTAATGAAAAACTGTTTTTT.

The gene calls are TRBV6-5 and TRBJ2-3; tentative D call: TRBD2 (6 bases). V was shortened by 4 bases and J by 5 bases, with 16 bases between the two germline ends. CDR1 is MNHEY, CDR2 SVGAGI, per germline. The CDR3 loop spans 15 amino acids. The CDR3 nucleotides are TGTGCCAGCAGTTCCCCAGGCGGGGCCAGAGATACGCAGTATTTT. This encodes CASSSPGGARDTQYF.

This chain connects TRBV30 to TRBJ2-1; 7 bases line up with TRBD1. The V and J ends lost 0 bases and 8 bases, in that order; junction bases with no gene match: 1. In germline, CDR1 is GTSNPN, CDR2 SVGIG (reference sequence). The CDR3 sequence is 12 residues long. CDR3 sequence: CAWSVQGDEQFF. In DNA, the CDR3 is TGTGCCTGGAGTGTGCAGGGGGATGAGCAGTTCTTC.

This chain connects TRBV15 to TRBJ2-7, with 7 bases lining up with TRBD2. Germline CDR1 reads LNHNV; CDR2 reads YYDKDF (reference sequence). The CDR3 is made up of 16 amino acids. The J segment lost 2 bases and the V segment lost 0 bases, leaving 7 bases of the junction unmatched. The CDR3: CATSRDPAGVAYEQYF. CDR3 bases: TGTGCCACCAGCAGAGATCCGGCGGGGGTGGCCTACGAGCAGTACTTC.

The chain has TRBV3-1 (or the pseudogene TRBV3-2) and TRBJ2-2, with 8 bases matching TRBD2. The V and J ends lost 8 bases and 2 bases, in that order; junction bases with no gene match: 16. The germline V gene has CDR1 LGHDT and CDR2 YNNKEL (reference sequence). The CDR3 covers 18 residues. CDR3 residues: CASPQREVSGRNTGELFF. Written as DNA, the CDR3 is TGTGCCAGCCCGCAAAGAGAGGTGAGCGGGAGAAACACCGGGGAGCTGTTTTTT.

The chain joins TRBV19 to TRBJ1-3; D gene unclear. The CDR3 loop spans 14 amino acids. Trimming removed 7 bases at V and 3 bases at J, with 13 bases between. The germline CDR1 and CDR2 sequences are LNHDA and SQIVND (reference sequence). DNA for the CDR3: TGTGCCAGTACCTCGAGGGAAAATGGAAACACCATATATTTT. This codes for CASTSRENGNTIYF.

Only a few counts were recorded for this clone. The rearrangement links TRBV10-3 to TRBJ1-2, with D possibly matching TRBD1 (5 bases). This CDR3 is built from 13 residues. V lost 2 bases to trimming and J lost 4 bases, with 8 bases between them. CDR1 and CDR2 from the germline V gene are ENHRY and SYGVKD. The DNA for the CDR3 is TGTGCCATCAGTGAGGGAGGGGCCTATGGCTACACCTTC. It encodes CAISEGGAYGYTF.

This chain joins TRBV19 and TRBJ1-1; a weak D match, TRBD1 (5 bases). The CDR3 consists of 13 residues. The V and J ends lost 7 bases and 1 base respectively, with 10 bases between them. In germline, CDR1 is LNHDA, CDR2 SQIVND (reference sequence). CDR3 protein: CASTDIRNTEAFF. The CDR3 region has the DNA TGTGCCAGTACGGACATACGGAACACTGAAGCTTTCTTT. Variable domain in full (rest from reference TRBV19 and TRBJ1-1): DGGITQSPKYLFRKEGQNVTLSCEQNLNHDAMYWYRQDPGQGLRLIYYSQIVNDFQKGDIAEGYSVSREKKESFPLTVTSAQKNPTAFYLCASTDIRNTEAFFGQGTRLTVV.